This is a list of T cell receptor beta chains from one sample in a study of OX40 agonist ivuxolimab in advanced cancers. Clones were sequenced by immunoSEQ multiplex PCR, and TCRdb holds only the in-frame ones, with some missing. The sample consists of roughly 80,000 clones, under 90% of them appearing once. The source was CD4+ or CD8+ T cells sorted from blood, collected in a trial of the OX40 agonist ivuxolimab. The receptors were gathered from an adult with an advanced solid tumor such as melanoma, head and neck, liver or kidney cancer. Both conserved end residues are part of each CDR3. The D gene is left open where the match is weak. Expanded clones are given a class, and other clones once, few, many or no size at all.

size	D	J	V	CDR3	DNA
NA	NA	TRBJ1-5	TRBV6-7	CASRSRGTQPQHF	TGTGCCAGCAGATCAAGAGGGACTCAGCCCCAGCATTTT
NA	TRBD2	TRBJ2-3	TRBV11-2	CASSFLRGGIPDTQYF	TGTGCCAGCAGCTTCTTGCGGGGGGGTATCCCAGATACGCAGTATTTT
NA	TRBD1	TRBJ1-5	TRBV7-2	CASSFTGGSGNQPQHF	TGTGCCAGCAGCTTCACAGGGGGCAGCGGCAATCAGCCCCAGCATTTT
once	TRBD1	TRBJ1-4	TRBV11-2	CASSQDRGNEKLFF	TGTGCCAGCAGCCAGGACAGGGGTAATGAAAAACTGTTTTTT
NA	NA	TRBJ2-5	TRBV5-4	CASSITGLETQYF	TGTGCCAGCAGCATTACAGGGTTGGAGACCCAGTACTTC
NA	NA	TRBJ1-2	TRBV6-1	CASSGQPEGGYTF	TGTGCCAGCAGTGGCCAGCCTGAAGGTGGCTACACCTTC
NA	NA	TRBJ1-5	TRBV2	CASRMYRDTIPPQHF	TGTGCCAGCAGAATGTATCGGGACACTATACCGCCCCAGCATTTT
NA	NA	TRBJ2-3	TRBV11-2	CASTPQDTQYF	TGTGCCAGCACCCCTCAGGATACGCAGTATTTT
NA	NA	TRBJ1-1	TRBV6-5	CASRGGDSRNTEAFF	TGTGCCAGCAGGGGGGGCGACAGTAGAAACACTGAAGCTTTCTTT
NA	NA	TRBJ2-7	TRBV11-2	CASSPDSYEQYF	TGTGCCAGCAGCCCTGACTCCTACGAGCAGTACTTC
NA	NA	TRBJ1-5	TRBV6-5	CASSGGRNQPQHF	TGTGCCAGCAGCGGCGGGCGCAATCAGCCCCAGCATTTT
NA	NA	TRBJ2-7	TRBV27	CASSLSTFGTFTYEQYF	TGTGCCAGCAGTTTAAGTACTTTCGGGACTTTCACCTACGAGCAGTACTTC
NA	NA	TRBJ2-2	TRBV27	CASMSVTGELFF	TGTGCCAGCATGAGCGTAACCGGGGAGCTGTTTTTT
NA	NA	TRBJ1-2	TRBV11-2	CASSRGYYGYTF	TGTGCCAGCAGCAGGGGGTACTATGGCTACACCTTC
NA	NA	TRBJ2-1	TRBV6-1	CASSEAWDEQFF	TGTGCCAGCAGTGAGGCTTGGGATGAGCAGTTCTTC
NA	TRBD2	TRBJ2-1	TRBV11-2	CASSLRLAGGDNEQFF	TGTGCCAGCAGCTTAAGACTAGCGGGGGGGGACAATGAGCAGTTCTTC
NA	NA	TRBJ2-5	TRBV6-5	CASSPLGETQYF	TGTGCCAGCAGTCCCCTCGGAGAGACCCAGTACTTC
NA	NA	TRBJ2-3	TRBV2	CASSDVGGGTDTQYF	TGTGCCAGCAGTGATGTCGGGGGTGGGACAGATACGCAGTATTTT
NA	TRBD1	TRBJ1-1	TRBV19	CASSINMRTGGTEAFF	TGTGCCAGTAGTATAAACATGCGGACAGGGGGCACTGAAGCTTTCTTT
NA	TRBD1	TRBJ1-4	TRBV30	CAWTGGRNEKLFF	TGTGCCTGGACAGGGGGCCGTAATGAAAAACTGTTTTTT
NA	NA	TRBJ2-2	TRBV11-2	CASRTFGGLNTGELFF	TGTGCCAGCAGGACGTTCGGCGGGCTGAACACCGGGGAGCTGTTTTTT
once	TRBD1	TRBJ2-3	TRBV29-1	CSVEAGTGALGGSTDTQYF	TGCAGCGTTGAAGCCGGGACAGGGGCCTTGGGGGGTAGCACAGATACGCAGTATTTT
few	NA	TRBJ1-1	TRBV2	CASTLAGIAEAFF	TGTGCCAGCACCCTTGCGGGAATCGCTGAAGCTTTCTTT
NA	TRBD1	TRBJ1-2	TRBV6-1	CASSEVLTGGGYTF	TGTGCCAGCAGTGAAGTTTTGACAGGGGGCGGCTACACCTTC
few	NA	TRBJ1-5	TRBV28	CASTESNQPQHF	TGTGCCAGCACGGAAAGCAATCAGCCCCAGCATTTT
NA	NA	TRBJ2-1	TRBV7-7	CASSLDGRYNEQFF	TGTGCCAGCAGCTTAGATGGGAGATACAATGAGCAGTTCTTC
few	NA	TRBJ1-6	TRBV6-1	CASSGGSPGNSPLHF	TGTGCCAGCAGTGGCGGGTCGCCGGGGAATTCACCCCTCCACTTT
NA	NA	TRBJ2-3	TRBV19	CASMGRSTDTQYF	TGTGCCAGTATGGGACGGAGCACAGATACGCAGTATTTT
once	NA	TRBJ2-3	TRBV6-5	CASGGGARGDTQYF	TGTGCCAGCGGAGGGGGGGCGCGGGGAGATACGCAGTATTTT
NA	TRBD1	TRBJ1-3	TRBV7-2	CASSLTGGASGNTIYF	TGTGCCAGCAGCTTAACAGGGGGCGCATCAGGAAACACCATATATTTT
once	NA	TRBJ1-2	TRBV27	CASSLDGGPSGGYTF	TGTGCCAGCAGTTTAGATGGAGGACCCTCAGGGGGCTACACCTTC
NA	NA	TRBJ1-1	TRBV4-1	CASSQDEDLNTEAFF	TGCGCCAGCAGCCAAGATGAAGACTTGAACACTGAAGCTTTCTTT
NA	TRBD1	TRBJ2-3	TRBV6-5	CASSLGTGGTDTQYF	TGTGCCAGCAGTCTTGGGACAGGGGGCACAGATACGCAGTATTTT
NA	NA	TRBJ2-1	TRBV9	CASSVDRFAEQFF	TGTGCCAGCAGCGTAGACCGGTTTGCTGAGCAGTTCTTC
NA	NA	TRBJ1-6	TRBV28	CASSGGQAPLHF	TGTGCCAGCAGTGGGGGACAAGCACCCCTCCACTTT
NA	NA	TRBJ2-3	TRBV28	CASSRDASTDTQYF	TGTGCCAGCAGCCGCGATGCTAGCACAGATACGCAGTATTTT
NA	NA	TRBJ2-7	TRBV23-1	CASRPLRLPSYEQYF	TGCGCCAGCAGACCCCTCCGACTGCCGTCCTACGAGCAGTACTTC
NA	NA	TRBJ1-5	TRBV4-2	CASSQEGQKAQHF	TGTGCCAGCAGCCAAGAAGGACAGAAGGCCCAGCATTTT
few	NA	TRBJ2-2	TRBV7-9	CASSSGPGSGELFF	TGTGCCAGCAGCTCGGGACCCGGCAGCGGGGAGCTGTTTTTT
NA	TRBD2	TRBJ2-3	TRBV27	CASIALAGGPTDTQYF	TGTGCCAGCATAGCACTAGCGGGGGGGCCTACAGATACGCAGTATTTT
NA	TRBD1	TRBJ1-6	TRBV29-1	CSAVTGSGSPLHF	TGCAGCGCCGTGACAGGGAGTGGCTCACCCCTCCACTTT
few	NA	TRBJ1-6	TRBV6-5	CASNNFNSPLHF	TGTGCCAGCAACAACTTCAATTCACCCCTCCACTTT
once	NA	TRBJ2-3	TRBV6-1	CASRQDGAVDTQYF	TGTGCCAGCCGACAGGATGGAGCCGTAGATACGCAGTATTTT
NA	TRBD1	TRBJ2-7	TRBV27	CASSLQGASSYEQYF	TGTGCCAGCAGTCTACAGGGGGCAAGCTCCTACGAGCAGTACTTC
NA	TRBD1	TRBJ2-2	TRBV7-2	CASSLERQGTGGELFF	TGTGCCAGCAGCTTAGAGCGACAGGGGACTGGCGGGGAGCTGTTTTTT
NA	TRBD2	TRBJ2-7	TRBV10-2	CASSPPGLEREQYF	TGCGCCAGCAGCCCCCCCGGACTAGAACGCGAGCAGTACTTC
NA	NA	TRBJ2-2	TRBV10-3	CAISESMQGRGWELFF	TGTGCCATCAGTGAGTCGATGCAGGGGCGCGGATGGGAGCTGTTTTTT